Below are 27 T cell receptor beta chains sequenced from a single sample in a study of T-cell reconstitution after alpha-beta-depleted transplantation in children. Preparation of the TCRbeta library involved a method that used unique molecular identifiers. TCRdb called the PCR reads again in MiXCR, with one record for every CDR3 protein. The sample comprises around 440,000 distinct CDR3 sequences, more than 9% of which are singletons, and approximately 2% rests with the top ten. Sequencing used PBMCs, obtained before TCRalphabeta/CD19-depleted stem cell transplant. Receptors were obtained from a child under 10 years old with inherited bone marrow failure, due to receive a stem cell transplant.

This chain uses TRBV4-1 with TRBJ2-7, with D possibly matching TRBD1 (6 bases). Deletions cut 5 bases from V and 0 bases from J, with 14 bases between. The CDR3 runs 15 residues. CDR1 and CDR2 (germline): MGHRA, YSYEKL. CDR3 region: CASSFSQGYSYEQYF. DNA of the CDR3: TGCGCCAGCAGCTTCTCACAGGGCTACTCCTACGAGCAGTACTTC.

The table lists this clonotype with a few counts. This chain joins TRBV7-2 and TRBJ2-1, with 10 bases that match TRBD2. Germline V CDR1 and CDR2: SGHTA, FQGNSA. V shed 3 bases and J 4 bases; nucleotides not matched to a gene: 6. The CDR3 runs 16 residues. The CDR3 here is CASSFGTSAVYNEQFF. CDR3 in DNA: TGTGCCAGCAGCTTTGGGACTAGCGCGGTATACAATGAGCAGTTCTTC.

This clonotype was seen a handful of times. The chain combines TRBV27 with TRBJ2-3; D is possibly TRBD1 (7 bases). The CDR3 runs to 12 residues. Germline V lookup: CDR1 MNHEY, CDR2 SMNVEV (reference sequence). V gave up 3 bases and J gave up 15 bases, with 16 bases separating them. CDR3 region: CASSFGRGVEYF. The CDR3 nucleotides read TGTGCCAGCAGTTTTGGCAGGGGGGTAGAATATTTT.

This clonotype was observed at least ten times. The CDR3 DNA reads TGTGCCAGCAGCTTGCGGGGGGATGAGCAGTTCTTC. Its translation is CASSLRGDEQFF. The chain is built from TRBV5-4 and TRBJ2-1; 7 bases are shared with TRBD2. Germline CDR1 reads SGHNT; CDR2 reads YYREEE (reference sequence). The V segment lost 1 base and the J segment 8 bases; nucleotides outside the gene matches: 0. The CDR3 contains 12 residues.

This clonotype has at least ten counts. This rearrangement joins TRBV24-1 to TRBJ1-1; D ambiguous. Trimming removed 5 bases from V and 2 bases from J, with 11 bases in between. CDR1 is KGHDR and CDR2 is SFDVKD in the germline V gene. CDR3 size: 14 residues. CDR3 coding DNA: TGTGCCACCAGTGGTACAGAACCTAACACTGAAGCTTTCTTT. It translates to CATSGTEPNTEAFF.

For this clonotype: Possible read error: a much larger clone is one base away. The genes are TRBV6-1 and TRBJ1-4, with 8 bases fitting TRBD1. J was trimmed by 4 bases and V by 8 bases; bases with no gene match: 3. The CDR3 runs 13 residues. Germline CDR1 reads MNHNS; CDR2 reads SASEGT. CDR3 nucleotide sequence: TGTGCCAGCTCCGGGACAGGTAATGAAAAACTGTTTTTT. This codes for CASSGTGNEKLFF.

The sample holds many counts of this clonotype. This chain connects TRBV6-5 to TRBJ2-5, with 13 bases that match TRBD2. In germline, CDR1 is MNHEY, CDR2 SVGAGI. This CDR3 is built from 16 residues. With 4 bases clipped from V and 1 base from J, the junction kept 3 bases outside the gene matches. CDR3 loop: CASSLTSGRPQETQYF. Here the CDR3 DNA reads TGTGCCAGCAGTTTGACTAGCGGGAGGCCCCAAGAGACCCAGTACTTC.

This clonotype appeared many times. CDR3 sequence reads: CASSPARGNTIYF. The CDR3 DNA sequence: TGTGCCAGCAGCCCGGCGAGGGGAAACACCATATATTTT. This chain connects TRBV3-1 to TRBJ1-3; D gene ambiguous. The CDR3 covers 13 residues. Germline V gene lookup returns CDR1 LGHDT and CDR2 YNNKEL (reference sequence). Trimming cost V 4 bases and J 4 bases, with 8 bases left between them. The whole variable domain, filled in from reference TRBV3-1 and TRBJ1-3, reads DTAVSQTPKYLVTQMGNDKSIKCEQNLGHDTMYWYKQDSKKFLKIMFSYNNKELIINETVPNRFSPKSPDKAHLNLHINSLELGDSAVYFCASSPARGNTIYFGEGSWLTVV.

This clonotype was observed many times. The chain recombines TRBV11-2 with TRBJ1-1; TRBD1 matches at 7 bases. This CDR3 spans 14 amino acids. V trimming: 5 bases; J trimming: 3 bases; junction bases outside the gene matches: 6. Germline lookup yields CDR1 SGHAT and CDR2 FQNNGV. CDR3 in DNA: TGTGCCAGCAGCGGGCAGACAGGGTACACTGAAGCTTTCTTT. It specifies CASSGQTGYTEAFF. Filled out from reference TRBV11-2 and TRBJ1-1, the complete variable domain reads EAGVAQSPRYKIIEKRQSVAFWCNPISGHATLYWYQQILGQGPKLLIQFQNNGVVDDSQLPKDRFSAERLKGVDSTLKIQPAKLEDSAVYLCASSGQTGYTEAFFGQGTRLTVV.

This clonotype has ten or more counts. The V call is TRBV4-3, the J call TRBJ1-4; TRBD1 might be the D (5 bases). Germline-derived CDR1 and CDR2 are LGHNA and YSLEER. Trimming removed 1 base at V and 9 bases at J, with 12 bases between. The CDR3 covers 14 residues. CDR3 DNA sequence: TGCGCCAGCAGCCAAGGGGCAGGGAGGAAAAAACTGTTTTTT. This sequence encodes CASSQGAGRKKLFF.

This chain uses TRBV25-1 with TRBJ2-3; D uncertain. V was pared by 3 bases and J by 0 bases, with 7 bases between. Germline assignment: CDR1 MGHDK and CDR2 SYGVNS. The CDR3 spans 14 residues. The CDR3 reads CASSEALSTDTQYF. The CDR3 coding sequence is TGTGCCAGCAGTGAGGCCCTTAGCACAGATACGCAGTATTTT. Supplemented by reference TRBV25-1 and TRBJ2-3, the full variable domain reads EADIYQTPRYLVIGTGKKITLECSQTMGHDKMYWYQQDPGMELHLIHYSYGVNSTEKGDLSSESTVSRIRTEHFPLTLESARPSHTSQYLCASSEALSTDTQYFGPGTRLTVL.

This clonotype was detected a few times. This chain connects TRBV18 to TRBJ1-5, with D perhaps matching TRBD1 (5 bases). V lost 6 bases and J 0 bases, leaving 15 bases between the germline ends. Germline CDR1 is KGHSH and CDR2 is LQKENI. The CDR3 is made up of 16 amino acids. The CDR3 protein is CASSLTVQPSNQPQHF. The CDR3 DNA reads TGTGCCAGCTCCTTGACAGTACAACCTAGCAATCAGCCCCAGCATTTT.

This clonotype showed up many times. CDR3 residues: CASSSVAGRDEQFF. CDR3 nucleotide sequence: TGTGCCAGCAGCTCCGTAGCGGGAAGGGATGAGCAGTTCTTC. The chain links TRBV7-2 to TRBJ2-1; 8 positions match TRBD2. This CDR3 contains 14 residues. Per the germline V gene, CDR1 is SGHTA and CDR2 is FQGNSA. Losses at the gene ends were 4 bases for V and 8 bases for J; bases not matched to a gene: 7.

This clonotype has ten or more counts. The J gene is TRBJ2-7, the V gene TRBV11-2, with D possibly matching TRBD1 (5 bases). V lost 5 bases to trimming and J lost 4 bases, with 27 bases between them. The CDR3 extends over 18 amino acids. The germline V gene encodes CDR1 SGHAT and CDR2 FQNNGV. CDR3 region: CASSSSQPWQGRLYEQYF. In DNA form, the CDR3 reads TGTGCCAGCAGCAGTTCCCAACCCTGGCAGGGTCGATTGTACGAGCAGTACTTC.

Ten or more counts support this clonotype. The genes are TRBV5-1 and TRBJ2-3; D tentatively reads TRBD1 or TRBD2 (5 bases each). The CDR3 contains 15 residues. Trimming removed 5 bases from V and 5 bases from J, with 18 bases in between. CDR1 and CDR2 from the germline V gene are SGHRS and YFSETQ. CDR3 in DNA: TGCGCCAGCAGTTTTACTACAGGAGAGGGAGATACGCAGTATTTT. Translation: CASSFTTGEGDTQYF.

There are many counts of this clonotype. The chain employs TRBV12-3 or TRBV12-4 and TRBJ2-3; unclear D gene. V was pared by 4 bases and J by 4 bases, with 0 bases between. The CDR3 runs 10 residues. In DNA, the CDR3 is TGTGCCAGCAGTTCAGATACGCAGTATTTT. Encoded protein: CASSSDTQYF.

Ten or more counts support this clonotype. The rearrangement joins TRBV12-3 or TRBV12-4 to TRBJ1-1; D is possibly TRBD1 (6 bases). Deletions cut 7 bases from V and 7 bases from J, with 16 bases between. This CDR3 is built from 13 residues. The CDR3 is CASNTQGWGEAFF. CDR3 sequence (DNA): TGTGCCAGCAACACCCAGGGGTGGGGTGAAGCTTTCTTT.

CDR3 coding DNA: TGTGCCAGCAGCCCCCTCGGCGGGTACCAAGAGACCCAGTACTTC. Translation: CASSPLGGYQETQYF. V gene TRBV7-2 combines with J gene TRBJ2-5; D might be TRBD2 (5 bases). Germline V gives CDR1 SGHTA, CDR2 FQGNSA. The length of the CDR3 is 15 residues. V was pared by 5 bases and J by 0 bases, with 13 bases between.

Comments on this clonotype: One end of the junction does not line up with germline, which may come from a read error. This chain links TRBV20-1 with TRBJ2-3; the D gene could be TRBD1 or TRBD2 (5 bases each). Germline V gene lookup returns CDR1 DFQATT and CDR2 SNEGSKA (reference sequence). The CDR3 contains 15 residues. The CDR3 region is CSARASDGGADTQYF. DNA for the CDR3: TGCAGTGCCAGAGCCTCCGATGGGGGAGCAGATACGCAGTATTTT.

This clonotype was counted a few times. Written as DNA, the CDR3 is TGTGCCAGCAACAGCGGGAGACTTTCAGATACGCAGTATTTT. The encoded protein is CASNSGRLSDTQYF. The rearrangement joins TRBV12-3 or TRBV12-4 to TRBJ2-3; TRBD2 matches 8 bases. V dropped 7 bases and J dropped 4; count of bases not matched to a gene: 7. The CDR3 runs 14 residues.

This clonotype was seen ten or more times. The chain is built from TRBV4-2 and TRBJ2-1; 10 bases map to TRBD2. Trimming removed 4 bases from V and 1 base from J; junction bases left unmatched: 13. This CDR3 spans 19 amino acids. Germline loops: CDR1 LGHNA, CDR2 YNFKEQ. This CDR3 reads CASSPAGGSPSASYNEQFF. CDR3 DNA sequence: TGTGCCAGCAGCCCAGCGGGAGGGTCCCCTAGCGCGTCCTACAATGAGCAGTTCTTC.

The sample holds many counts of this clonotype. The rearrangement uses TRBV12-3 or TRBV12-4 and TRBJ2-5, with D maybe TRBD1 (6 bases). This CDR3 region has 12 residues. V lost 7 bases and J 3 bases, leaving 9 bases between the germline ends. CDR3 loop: CASKRGKETQYF. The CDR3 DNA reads TGTGCCAGCAAGAGGGGGAAAGAGACCCAGTACTTC.

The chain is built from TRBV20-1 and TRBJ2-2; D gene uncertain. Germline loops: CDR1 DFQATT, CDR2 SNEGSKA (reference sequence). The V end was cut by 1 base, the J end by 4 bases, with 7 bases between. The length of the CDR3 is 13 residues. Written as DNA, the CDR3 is TGCAGTGCTAGAGTTGCCTTCACCGGGGAGCTGTTTTTT. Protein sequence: CSARVAFTGELFF.

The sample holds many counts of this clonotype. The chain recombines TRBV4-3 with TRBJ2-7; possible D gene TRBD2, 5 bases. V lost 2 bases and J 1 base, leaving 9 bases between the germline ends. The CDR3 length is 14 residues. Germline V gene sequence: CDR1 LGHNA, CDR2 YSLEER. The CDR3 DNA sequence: TGCGCCAGCAGCCAAACGGGGTCGTCCTACGAGCAGTACTTC. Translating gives CASSQTGSSYEQYF.

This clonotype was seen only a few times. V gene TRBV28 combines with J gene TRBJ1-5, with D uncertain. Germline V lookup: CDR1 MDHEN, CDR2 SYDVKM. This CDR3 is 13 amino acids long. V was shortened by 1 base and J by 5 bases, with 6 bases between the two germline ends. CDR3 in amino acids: CASSLYDHQPQHF. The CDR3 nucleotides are TGTGCCAGCAGTTTATATGATCATCAGCCCCAGCATTTT.

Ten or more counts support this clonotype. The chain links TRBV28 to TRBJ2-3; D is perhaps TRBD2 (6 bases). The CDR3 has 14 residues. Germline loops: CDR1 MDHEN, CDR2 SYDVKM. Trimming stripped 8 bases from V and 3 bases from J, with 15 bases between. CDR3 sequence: CASRGAGWTDTQYF. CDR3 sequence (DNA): TGTGCCAGCCGCGGGGCGGGCTGGACAGATACGCAGTATTTT.

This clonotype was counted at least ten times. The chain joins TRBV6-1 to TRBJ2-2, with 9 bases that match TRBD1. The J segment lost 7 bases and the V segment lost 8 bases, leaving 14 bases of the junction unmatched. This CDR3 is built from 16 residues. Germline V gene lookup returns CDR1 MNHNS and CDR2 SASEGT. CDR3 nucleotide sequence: TGTGCCAGCGTCCGGGACAGGGATCGGGTAGTCGGGGAGCTGTTTTTT. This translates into CASVRDRDRVVGELFF.